This is a list of T cell receptor beta chains from one sample in a study of CD8 T cells in Susac syndrome. TCRdb reprocessed the immunoSEQ multiplex PCR reads with MiXCR, giving one entry per CDR3 protein. Altogether 200,000 or so distinct CDR3 sequences are present, about 96% being singletons, with the ten largest covering roughly 0.088%. Sequencing was done on a sample of CD4+ T cells from PBMCs. Every receptor here comes from a human donor with multiple sclerosis. Each CDR3 is given with its conserved first and last residue. The D gene is left open where the match is weak. Clone size is not always given. Where it is, it says once, few, many or a class for expanded clones.

j_gene,abundance,d_gene,v_gene,CDR3nt,CDR3aa
TRBJ2-1,.,.,TRBV3-1,TGTGCCAGCAGCCCAACTTCCGAGGTTAGAGAGCAGTTCTTC,CASSPTSEVREQFF
TRBJ2-2,.,TRBD2,TRBV12-3/TRBV12-4,TGTGCCAGCAGTCTCCAGACTAGCGGGAGGGCCGGGGAGCTGTTTTTT,CASSLQTSGRAGELFF
TRBJ2-7,.,.,TRBV30,TGTGCCTGGAGTCCGGACCCAAGGGGGTACGAGCAGTACTTC,CAWSPDPRGYEQYF
TRBJ2-3,.,TRBD2,TRBV24-1,TGTGCCACCAGTGATTTGACCACTAGCGGGGAAACAGATACGCAGTATTTT,CATSDLTTSGETDTQYF
TRBJ1-2,.,.,TRBV20-1,TGCAGTGCTAGTTCAGTCTTGCGGAGACCCTATGGCTACACCTTC,CSASSVLRRPYGYTF
TRBJ1-1,.,.,TRBV6-1,TGTGCCAGCAGTGAAGGGAGATTCCTCGGCACTGAAGCTTTCTTT,CASSEGRFLGTEAFF
TRBJ2-5,.,.,TRBV11-2,TGTGCCAGCGGCCGGGAGACCCAGTACTTC,CASGRETQYF
TRBJ2-7,.,TRBD1,TRBV12-3/TRBV12-4,TGTGCCAGCTCGACAGGGGCCCCCTACGAGCAGTACTTC,CASSTGAPYEQYF
TRBJ2-1,once,TRBD1,TRBV29-1,TGCAGCGTCCAGGGGGATTCGGACTCCTACAATGAGCAGTTCTTC,CSVQGDSDSYNEQFF
TRBJ2-7,.,TRBD1,TRBV12-3/TRBV12-4,TGTGCCAGCAGTTCATGGACAGGGACCTACGAGCAGTACTTC,CASSSWTGTYEQYF
TRBJ2-7,.,.,TRBV27,TGTGCCAGCAGCGGAGTCTCCTACGAGCAGTACTTC,CASSGVSYEQYF
TRBJ2-1,.,.,TRBV29-1,TGCAGCGTTGAAGATTCGGACGGGGCGTCCTACAATGAGCAGTTCTTC,CSVEDSDGASYNEQFF
TRBJ1-1,.,.,TRBV10-3,TGTGCCATCAGTCAGGGAACAGGAGACACTGAAGCTTTCTTT,CAISQGTGDTEAFF
TRBJ1-5,.,TRBD1,TRBV19,TGTGCCAGTAGTATCCGGGACAGTAATCAGCCCCAGCATTTT,CASSIRDSNQPQHF
TRBJ2-7,.,TRBD1,TRBV20-1,TGCAGTGCCCCTCCGACAGGGCGAGGGCACGAGCAGTACTTC,CSAPPTGRGHEQYF
TRBJ2-5,.,TRBD2,TRBV7-9,TGTGCCAGCAGCTCGTACCGGGACTACAAAGAGACCCAGTACTTC,CASSSYRDYKETQYF
TRBJ2-1,once,TRBD2,TRBV29-1,TGCAGCGTTGCCCGACTAGCGGGGGGGAATGAGCAGTTCTTC,CSVARLAGGNEQFF
TRBJ2-1,.,.,TRBV10-1,TGCGCCAGCAGTGATGGGGAACCGGGTACCTACAATGAGCAGTTCTTC,CASSDGEPGTYNEQFF
TRBJ2-1,.,.,TRBV15,TGTGCCACCAGCGCTCGGGTCGGCAGGTCCAATGAGCAGTTCTTC,CATSARVGRSNEQFF
TRBJ1-1,.,.,TRBV5-4,TGTGCCAGCAGCCCCCCGGGGGTTGAAGCCCTTGAAGCTTTCTTT,CASSPPGVEALEAFF
TRBJ2-1,.,TRBD1,TRBV29-1,TGCAGCGGCGGACAGGGGGCGGGGGAGCAGTTCTTC,CSGGQGAGEQFF
TRBJ2-5,.,.,TRBV3-1,TGTGCCAGCAGCTTCATAACGGGACAAGAGACCCAGTACTTC,CASSFITGQETQYF
TRBJ2-3,.,.,TRBV3-1,TGTGCCAGCAGCCAACAAGGGGGTAGTGCGGATACGCAGTATTTT,CASSQQGGSADTQYF
TRBJ2-3,.,.,TRBV3-1,TGTGCCAGCAGCCAACCGGACGGCCGGGATACGCAGTATTTT,CASSQPDGRDTQYF
TRBJ1-5,.,.,TRBV20-1,TGCAGTGCCGCCAGGGAGGGTCAGCCCCAGCATTTT,CSAAREGQPQHF
TRBJ2-4,.,TRBD2,TRBV14,TGTGCCAGCAGCCGGGGGGGATTGACGGCGGCCAAAAACATTCAGTACTTC,CASSRGGLTAAKNIQYF
TRBJ1-2,.,.,TRBV25-1,TGTGCCAGCAGTGAATTTGCGGCCCGAGAGACAGGTGGCTACACCTTC,CASSEFAARETGGYTF
TRBJ2-5,.,TRBD2,TRBV18,TGTGCCAGCTCCCGGGAGCTAGCGGGGAGTCAAGAGACCCAGTACTTC,CASSRELAGSQETQYF
TRBJ1-1,once,.,TRBV20-1,TGCAGTGCGGACAACCGAGAGGGGACTGAAGCTTTCTTT,CSADNREGTEAFF
TRBJ2-7,.,.,TRBV20-1,TGCAGTGCTCGGCGTGACAGTCCCTACGAGCAGTACTTC,CSARRDSPYEQYF
TRBJ2-5,.,.,TRBV27,TGTGCCAGCAGCCGCGGTCCTTTTGACGGGTCGGAAGAGACCCAGTACTTC,CASSRGPFDGSEETQYF
TRBJ2-7,.,.,TRBV18,TGTGCCAGCTCACCCAGGGCCCTCGAGCAGTACTTC,CASSPRALEQYF
TRBJ2-3,.,.,TRBV15,TGTGCCACCAGCAGAGATGGAGTAGCGCCTGATACGCAGTATTTT,CATSRDGVAPDTQYF
TRBJ2-3,.,TRBD2,TRBV4-1,TGCGCCAGCAGCCAAGTTGGAGCGGGGGGAGATACGCAGTATTTT,CASSQVGAGGDTQYF
TRBJ1-1,.,.,TRBV5-6,TGTGCCAGCAGCTTGGGGCAGATGGTTCACACTGAAGCTTTCTTT,CASSLGQMVHTEAFF
TRBJ2-3,.,.,TRBV20-1,TGCAGTGCTAACCTAGCAGACACAGATACGCAGTATTTT,CSANLADTDTQYF
TRBJ1-5,.,.,TRBV29-1,TGCAACGGAGGGCAGGATAGCAATCAGCCCCAGCATTTT,CNGGQDSNQPQHF
TRBJ2-7,.,.,TRBV11-2,TGTGCCAGCAGCTTCCTAGGAGGGCAAGGCGAGCAGTACTTC,CASSFLGGQGEQYF
TRBJ1-2,.,.,TRBV3-1,TGTGCCAGCAGTCTACTATCAACCTATGGCTACACCTTC,CASSLLSTYGYTF
TRBJ2-7,.,.,TRBV29-1,TGCAGCGTGAGACAAGACCTAAGCTACGAGCAGTACTTC,CSVRQDLSYEQYF
TRBJ2-3,.,.,TRBV3-1,TGTGCCAGTACGGCAGGGACCTCCGGGAATACGCAGTATTTT,CASTAGTSGNTQYF
TRBJ1-1,.,.,TRBV20-1,TGCAGTGCTAGGGGAGAAGGGGGCACTGAAGCTTTCTTT,CSARGEGGTEAFF
TRBJ1-1,.,.,TRBV11-2,TGTGCCAGCACCACAGATGGAACTGAAGCTTTCTTT,CASTTDGTEAFF